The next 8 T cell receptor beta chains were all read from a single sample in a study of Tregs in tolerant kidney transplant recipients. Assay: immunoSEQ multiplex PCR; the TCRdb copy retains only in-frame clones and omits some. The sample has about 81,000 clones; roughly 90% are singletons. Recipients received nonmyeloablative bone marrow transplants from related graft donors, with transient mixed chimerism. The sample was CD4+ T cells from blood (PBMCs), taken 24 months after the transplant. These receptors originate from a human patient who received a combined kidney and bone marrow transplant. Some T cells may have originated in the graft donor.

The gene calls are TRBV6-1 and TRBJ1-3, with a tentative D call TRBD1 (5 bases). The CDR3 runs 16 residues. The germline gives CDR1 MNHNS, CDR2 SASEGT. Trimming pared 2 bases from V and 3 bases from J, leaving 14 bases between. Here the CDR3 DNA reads TGTGCCAGCAGTGAAAGGGTGGGACTCCTTGGAAACACCATATATTTT. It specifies CASSERVGLLGNTIYF.

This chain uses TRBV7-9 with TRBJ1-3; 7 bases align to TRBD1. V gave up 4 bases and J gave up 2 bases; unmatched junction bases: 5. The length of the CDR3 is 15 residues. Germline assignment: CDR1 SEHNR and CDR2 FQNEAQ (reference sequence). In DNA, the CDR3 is TGTGCCAGCAGCTCCTCCAGGGGGACTGGAAACACCATATATTTT. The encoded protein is CASSSSRGTGNTIYF. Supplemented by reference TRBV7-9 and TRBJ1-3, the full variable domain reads DTGVSQNPRHKITKRGQNVTFRCDPISEHNRLYWYRQTLGQGPEFLTYFQNEAQLEKSRLLSDRFSAERPKGSFSTLEIQRTEQGDSAMYLCASSSSRGTGNTIYFGEGSWLTVV.

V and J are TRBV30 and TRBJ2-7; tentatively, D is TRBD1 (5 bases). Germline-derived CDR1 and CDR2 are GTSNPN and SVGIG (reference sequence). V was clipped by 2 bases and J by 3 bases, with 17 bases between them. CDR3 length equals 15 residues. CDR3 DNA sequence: TGTGCCTGGAGTCCTCCTTGGGGCAGCGACTACGAGCAGTACTTC. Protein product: CAWSPPWGSDYEQYF. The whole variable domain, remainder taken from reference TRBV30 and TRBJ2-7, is SQTIHQWPATLVQPVGSPLSLECTVEGTSNPNLYWYRQAAGRGLQLLFYSVGIGQISSEVPQNLSASRPQDRQFILSSKKLLLSDSGFYLCAWSPPWGSDYEQYFGPGTRLTVT.

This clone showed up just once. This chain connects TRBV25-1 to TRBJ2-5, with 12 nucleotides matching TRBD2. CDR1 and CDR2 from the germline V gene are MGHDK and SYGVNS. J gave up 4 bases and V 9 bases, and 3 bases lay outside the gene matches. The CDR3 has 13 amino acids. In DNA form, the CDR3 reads TGTGCCAGTCGGACTAGCGGGGTAGAGACCCAGTACTTC. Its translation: CASRTSGVETQYF.

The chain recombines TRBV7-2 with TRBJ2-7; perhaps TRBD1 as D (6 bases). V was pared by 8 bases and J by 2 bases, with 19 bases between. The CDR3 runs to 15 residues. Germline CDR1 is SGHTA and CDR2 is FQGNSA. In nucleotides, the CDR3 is TGTGCCAGCGGACGTTCCGGGACAAGGACCTACGAGCAGTACTTC. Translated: CASGRSGTRTYEQYF.

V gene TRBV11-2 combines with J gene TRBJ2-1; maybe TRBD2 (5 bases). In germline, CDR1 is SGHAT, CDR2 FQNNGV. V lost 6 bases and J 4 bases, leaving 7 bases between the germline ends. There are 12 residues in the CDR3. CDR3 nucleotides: TGTGCCAGCAGGCCGGGATACAATGAGCAGTTCTTC. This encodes CASRPGYNEQFF.

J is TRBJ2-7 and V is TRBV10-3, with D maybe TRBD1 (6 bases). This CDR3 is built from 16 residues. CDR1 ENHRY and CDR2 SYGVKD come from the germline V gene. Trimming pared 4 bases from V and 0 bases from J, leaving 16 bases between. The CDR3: CAISGTGQTSSYEQYF. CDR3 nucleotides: TGTGCCATCAGTGGAACCGGACAGACCTCCTCCTACGAGCAGTACTTC.

The CDR3 loop is CASSLVQLAGVLTDTQYF. The CDR3 DNA is TGTGCCAGCAGCTTAGTCCAACTAGCGGGAGTCCTCACAGATACGCAGTATTTT. The rearrangement joins TRBV7-9 to TRBJ2-3, with TRBD2 matching over 11 bases. Germline CDR1 reads SEHNR; CDR2 reads FQNEAQ (reference sequence). The CDR3 extends over 18 amino acids. V lost 1 base, J lost 2 bases, and 8 bases stayed unmatched.